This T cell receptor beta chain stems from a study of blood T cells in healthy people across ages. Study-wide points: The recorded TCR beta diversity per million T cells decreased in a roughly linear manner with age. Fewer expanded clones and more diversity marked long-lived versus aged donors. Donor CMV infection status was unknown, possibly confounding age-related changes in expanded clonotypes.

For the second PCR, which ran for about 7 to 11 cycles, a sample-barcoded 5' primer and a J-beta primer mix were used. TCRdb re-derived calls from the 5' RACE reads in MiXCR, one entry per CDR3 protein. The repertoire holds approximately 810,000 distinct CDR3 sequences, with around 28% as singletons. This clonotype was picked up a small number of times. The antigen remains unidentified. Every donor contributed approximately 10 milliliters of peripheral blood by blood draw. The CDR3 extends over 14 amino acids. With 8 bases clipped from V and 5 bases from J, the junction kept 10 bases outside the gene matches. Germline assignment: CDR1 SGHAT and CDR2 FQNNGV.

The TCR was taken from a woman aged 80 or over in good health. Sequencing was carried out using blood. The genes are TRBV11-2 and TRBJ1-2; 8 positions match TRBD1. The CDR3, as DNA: TGTGCCAGCGGGAGGACAGGGCCACTGTATGGCTACACCTTC. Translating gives CASGRTGPLYGYTF.